Included here is one T cell receptor beta chain sequence, with context. Its target is unknown. This specimen belongs to a study of OX40 agonist ivuxolimab in advanced cancers. On the study more broadly: With ivuxolimab, an agonistic anti-OX40 (CD134) antibody, patients were treated. There were three patients with partial responses, one having hepatocellular carcinoma and two cutaneous melanoma.

Study-wide findings and caveats: At 0.1 to 3.0 mg/kg and by week 6, CD4+ and CD8+ T cells in the blood had expanded clonally.

The trim removed 5 bases at V and 1 base at J, leaving 4 bases unmatched. CDR1 and CDR2 from the germline V gene are LNHDA and SQIVND (reference sequence). This CDR3 has 14 residues. This table comes from immunoSEQ multiplex PCR, and its TCRdb copy is limited to in-frame clones, with some not included. This table holds tens of thousands of clones, approximately 90% found once. The clonotype originates from an adult with an advanced solid tumor such as melanoma, head and neck, liver or kidney cancer. This chain uses TRBV19 with TRBJ1-1, with 7 bases that match TRBD1. The sequencing here drew on CD4+ or CD8+ T cells sorted from blood, taken in a trial of the OX40 agonist ivuxolimab. The DNA of the CDR3 is TGTGCCAGTAGTCAGGGGGGTGGGAACACTGAAGCTTTCTTT. This encodes CASSQGGGNTEAFF.